Shown below are 10 T cell receptor beta chains from a single sample sequenced in a study of cytomegalovirus exposure and HLA in healthy donors. The PCR employed 60 Vbeta primers together with 13 Jbeta primers. Data came from immunoSEQ multiplex PCR; TCRdb stores just in-frame clones and leaves some out. Seen here are around 190,000 clones, approximately 79% observed once, and the top ten hold under 0.9%. Sample: PBMCs. The receptors were gathered from a woman in her 40s in good health and CMV-seronegative.

This clone was counted between two and nine times. The V call is TRBV9, the J call TRBJ2-7; 9 bases fit TRBD1. V shed 3 bases and J 3 bases; nucleotides not matched to a gene: 7. Per germline, CDR1 SGDLS and CDR2 YYNGEE. The CDR3 is 15 amino acids. The CDR3 coding sequence is TGTGCCAGCAGCGAGGGGACAGGGTTCAACTACGAGCAGTACTTC. Amino acid sequence: CASSEGTGFNYEQYF.

The chain employs TRBV27 and TRBJ2-3, with 7 bases matching TRBD1. Germline-derived CDR1 and CDR2 are MNHEY and SMNVEV (reference sequence). Germline trimming cut 4 bases from V and 2 bases from J; bases unmatched to any gene: 3. This CDR3 has 14 residues. In DNA form, the CDR3 reads TGTGCCAGCAGTTGGGGACAGAACACAGATACGCAGTATTTT. This gives the protein CASSWGQNTDTQYF.

The chain joins TRBV20-1 to TRBJ1-2; D is uncertain. Germline CDR1 and CDR2: DFQATT and SNEGSKA (reference sequence). Trimming shortened V by 0 bases and J by 8 bases, and 7 bases separated the two germline ends. This CDR3 is 11 amino acids long. This CDR3 is CSARDPRGYTF. DNA of the CDR3: TGCAGTGCTAGAGACCCCAGGGGCTACACCTTC.

The rearrangement joins TRBV7-2 to TRBJ2-7; 7 positions match TRBD1. The ends lost 1 base at V and 2 bases at J; junction bases unmatched: 2. Germline-derived CDR1 and CDR2 are SGHTA and FQGNSA. This CDR3 comprises 14 residues. CDR3 protein: CASSLVQGAYEQYF. CDR3 nucleotides: TGTGCCAGCAGCTTAGTCCAGGGGGCCTACGAGCAGTACTTC.

The chain recombines TRBV11-2 with TRBJ1-2; D is ambiguous. The CDR3 covers 12 residues. The germline gives CDR1 SGHAT, CDR2 FQNNGV. V shed 1 base and J shed 6 bases, with 6 bases lying between them. The CDR3 DNA reads as TGTGCCAGCAGCTTAGCTAGAAATGGCTACACCTTC. Translated, it gives CASSLARNGYTF.

This chain joins TRBV10-3 and TRBJ1-1; 7 bases line up with TRBD1. Germline V gene sequence: CDR1 ENHRY, CDR2 SYGVKD. J gave up 8 bases and V 4 bases, and 10 bases lay outside the gene matches. The CDR3 extends over 14 amino acids. The chain's CDR3 is CAISVFKTGMEAFF. For the CDR3, the DNA is TGTGCCATCAGTGTTTTTAAGACAGGGATGGAAGCTTTCTTT.

V gene TRBV27 combines with J gene TRBJ2-5; D is unresolved. The CDR3 runs to 14 residues. CDR1 is MNHEY and CDR2 is SMNVEV in the germline V gene (reference sequence). V dropped 5 bases and J dropped 2 bases, with 12 bases sitting between them. CDR3 loop: CASSGLAQQETQYF. CDR3 sequence (DNA): TGTGCCAGCAGTGGGCTCGCGCAACAAGAGACCCAGTACTTC.

This clone was seen many times. This chain links TRBV5-1 with TRBJ2-2; D may be TRBD1 (6 bases). Germline V CDR1 and CDR2: SGHRS, YFSETQ. This CDR3 contains 16 residues. V gave up 5 bases and J gave up 7 bases, with 21 bases separating them. The CDR3 sequence is CASSLLQGLEDGELFF. CDR3 nucleotides: TGCGCCAGCAGTTTACTCCAGGGGCTAGAGGACGGGGAGCTGTTTTTT.

This clone appeared a single time. CDR3 in amino acids: CASSPRDRAGDEKLFF. In DNA, the CDR3 is TGTGCCAGCAGCCCCCGGGACAGGGCGGGGGACGAAAAACTGTTTTTT. This chain links TRBV7-9 with TRBJ1-4; TRBD1 agrees at 9 bases. CDR1 and CDR2 from the germline V gene are SEHNR and FQNEAQ (reference sequence). V was pared by 5 bases and J by 8 bases, with 12 bases of the junction left unmatched. The CDR3 length is 16 residues.

The V call is TRBV28, the J call TRBJ1-1; no definite D call. The germline V gene has CDR1 MDHEN and CDR2 SYDVKM. This CDR3 is 15 amino acids long. V lost 3 bases and J lost 5, with 16 bases in between. The CDR3 sequence is CASSFTARRVTEAFF. In DNA form, the CDR3 reads TGTGCCAGCAGTTTCACCGCCCGCCGGGTTACTGAAGCTTTCTTT.